This record looks at one TCR beta chain sequence and its context. The CDR3 sequence is 16 residues long. CDR1 is MGHRA and CDR2 is YSYEKL in the germline V gene. V was clipped by 4 bases and J by 7 bases; unmatched bases: 10. Original handling: Amplifying reference gene primers gave estimates of nucleated cell counts. The table came from immunoSEQ multiplex PCR; TCRdb's copy has only in-frame clones and leaves some out. V, J and clone size are those of that table, while D and trimming were read from the DNA. The table records roughly 240,000 clones, 70% to 90% of them present only once. This record comes from a study of blood T cell repertoires in COVID-19. Overall study context: The United States, Italy and Spain provided the acute and convalescent COVID-19 samples. T cells, B-cell-depleted T cells, or PBMCs provided the cDNA or gDNA that served as material.

This TCR was recovered from a man aged 18 to 30 with active or convalescent COVID-19. This chain connects TRBV4-1 to TRBJ1-6, with 7 bases identical to TRBD1. Specimen: peripheral blood. In nucleotides, the CDR3 is TGCGCCAGCAGCCCCTATGGGGACAGCGCCAATTCACCCCTCCACTTT. It translates to CASSPYGDSANSPLHF.